This is a list of T cell receptor beta chains from one sample in a study of shared clonotypes between healthy human individuals. TCRdb's copy holds only in-frame clones and misses some; the assay was immunoSEQ multiplex PCR. The profile shows over a million clones, approximately 98.5% of them singletons. Specimen: naive CD4+ T cells sorted from blood. The receptors originated from a man in his thirties or forties in good health. The CDR3 runs from the conserved cysteine through the conserved F or W. The D gene is left open where the match is weak. The size entry is marked missing in some rows and otherwise reads once, few, many or a size class.

size,J,D,V,CDR3,DNA
NA,TRBJ1-5,NA,TRBV28,CASSSTLSNQPQHF,TGTGCCAGCAGTTCGACTCTTAGCAATCAGCCCCAGCATTTT
NA,TRBJ1-4,NA,TRBV5-1,CASSPQPTNEKLFF,TGCGCCAGCAGCCCGCAGCCCACTAATGAAAAACTGTTTTTT
NA,TRBJ1-4,TRBD1,TRBV5-8,CASSLEGQGNEKLFF,TGTGCCAGCAGCTTGGAGGGACAGGGGAATGAAAAACTGTTTTTT
NA,TRBJ1-2,TRBD1,TRBV6-5,CASSYSGQGARGYTF,TGTGCCAGCAGTTACTCGGGACAGGGGGCACGAGGCTACACCTTC
once,TRBJ2-4,NA,TRBV5-1,CASSLERQGRLAKNIQYF,TGCGCCAGCAGCTTGGAAAGGCAGGGCCGTTTAGCCAAAAACATTCAGTACTTC
NA,TRBJ1-3,NA,TRBV11-2,CASTQTYGNTIYF,TGTGCCAGCACTCAAACTTATGGAAACACCATATATTTT
once,TRBJ2-1,NA,TRBV18,CASSPPSLYNEQFF,TGTGCCAGCTCACCACCGAGCCTTTACAATGAGCAGTTCTTC
NA,TRBJ2-6,NA,TRBV4-3,CASSQGRDSVLTF,TGCGCCAGCAGCCAAGGGCGGGACAGCGTCCTGACTTTC
NA,TRBJ2-7,NA,TRBV9,CASSVDLGDYEQYF,TGTGCCAGCAGCGTAGACCTGGGAGATTACGAGCAGTACTTC
NA,TRBJ2-4,NA,TRBV6-1,CASSEPQGTANIQYF,TGTGCCAGCAGTGAACCGCAAGGCACAGCCAACATTCAGTACTTC
NA,TRBJ2-2,NA,TRBV2,CASSPTRNTGELFF,TGTGCCAGCAGCCCGACTAGAAACACCGGGGAGCTGTTTTTT